The next 31 T cell receptor beta chains were all read from a single sample in a study of T-cell memory formation after mild COVID-19. TCRdb used MiXCR to reprocess the 5' RACE reads, holding one entry per CDR3 protein. The table lists hundreds of thousands of distinct CDR3 sequences, less than 25% of them singletons, with around 20% in the top ten. The source material was PBMCs or a T cell subset sorted from them (not recorded which). These receptors were collected from a man aged 18 to 29 who had mild COVID-19 (a few samples of this study predate the infection). Cell type and time point are not known.

The chain links TRBV7-9 to TRBJ1-1; D is unresolved. Germline CDR1 reads SEHNR; CDR2 reads FQNEAQ (reference sequence). CDR3 length: 12 amino acids. With 1 base removed from V and 8 bases from J, the gap between germline ends came to 8 bases. The CDR3, as DNA: TGTGCCAGCAGCTTAGAGACGCCCGAAGCTTTCTTT. Protein sequence: CASSLETPEAFF. The whole variable domain, filled in from reference TRBV7-9 and TRBJ1-1, reads DTGVSQNPRHKITKRGQNVTFRCDPISEHNRLYWYRQTLGQGPEFLTYFQNEAQLEKSRLLSDRFSAERPKGSFSTLEIQRTEQGDSAMYLCASSLETPEAFFGQGTRLTVV.

V is TRBV7-9 and J is TRBJ2-1; no reliable D call. The CDR3 covers 12 residues. Germline lookup yields CDR1 SEHNR and CDR2 FQNEAQ (reference sequence). V lost 4 bases, J lost 7 bases, and 8 bases lay in between. The CDR3 region has the DNA TGTGCCAGCAGCTCTCTCCGAAATGAGCAGTTCTTC. Its translation is CASSSLRNEQFF.

This clonotype has just a few counts. The CDR3 protein is CASSQEMTITNYGYTF. In DNA, the CDR3 is TGCGCCAGCAGCCAAGAAATGACGATTACTAACTATGGCTACACCTTC. This chain joins TRBV4-1 and TRBJ1-2; D gene uncertain. The CDR3 contains 16 residues. Germline V gene data show CDR1 as MGHRA and CDR2 as YSYEKL. The V and J ends lost 0 bases and 0 bases respectively, with 11 bases between them.

This chain joins TRBV4-2 and TRBJ2-7; TRBD1 might be the D (5 bases). This CDR3 spans 16 amino acids. CDR1 and CDR2 (germline): LGHNA, YNFKEQ. V was cut by 0 bases and J by 3 bases, with 15 bases left in between. Here the CDR3 reads CASSQDRVSSVYEQYF. In nucleotides, the CDR3 is TGTGCCAGCAGCCAAGACAGGGTATCCTCCGTCTACGAGCAGTACTTC.

The chain combines TRBV18 with TRBJ1-1; D not certain. The germline V gene encodes CDR1 KGHSH and CDR2 LQKENI. This CDR3 comprises 13 residues. The V end lost 6 bases, the J end lost 0 bases, and 8 bases lay between the germline ends. CDR3 sequence reads: CASSRQVNTEAFF. CDR3 coding DNA: TGTGCCAGCTCGCGGCAGGTGAACACTGAAGCTTTCTTT.

A few counts support this clonotype. The chain couples TRBV10-3 to TRBJ1-1; D not resolved. Trimming pared 0 bases from V and 4 bases from J, leaving 0 bases between. Germline CDR1 and CDR2: ENHRY and SYGVKD. This CDR3 spans 11 amino acids. CDR3 nucleotides: TGTGCCATCAGTGAGTCCACTGAAGCTTTCTTT. Encoded protein: CAISESTEAFF.

This chain connects TRBV30 to TRBJ1-5; TRBD1 aligns across 9 bases. CDR1 GTSNPN and CDR2 SVGIG come from the germline V gene (reference sequence). With V trimmed by 2 bases and J by 7 bases, 9 bases remained unmatched. The CDR3 has 15 amino acids. This CDR3 is CAWSFGTGRYQPQHF. The DNA for the CDR3 is TGTGCCTGGAGTTTCGGGACAGGGAGGTACCAGCCCCAGCATTTT.

The CDR3 is CASSTGPRTDTQYF. CDR3 nucleotides: TGTGCCAGCAGCACGGGACCCCGCACAGATACGCAGTATTTT. V is TRBV7-2 and J is TRBJ2-3; D tentatively reads TRBD1 or TRBD2 (5 bases each). Germline V gene data show CDR1 as SGHTA and CDR2 as FQGNSA. V was clipped by 5 bases and J by 1 base, with 10 bases between them. CDR3 size: 14 residues. Full variable domain (missing parts from reference TRBV7-2 and TRBJ2-3): GAGVSQSPSNKVTEKGKDVELRCDPISGHTALYWYRQSLGQGLEFLIYFQGNSAPDKSGLPSDRFSAERTGGSVSTLTIQRTQQEDSAVYLCASSTGPRTDTQYFGPGTRLTVL.

The chain is built from TRBV6-1 and TRBJ2-7, with 7 nucleotides matching TRBD1. V gave up 6 bases and J gave up 0 bases; unmatched junction bases: 8. The CDR3 has 15 residues. In germline, CDR1 is MNHNS, CDR2 SASEGT. DNA for the CDR3: TGTGCCAGCAGCTTCTCGGGGACAGCCTCCTACGAGCAGTACGTC. Its protein is CASSFSGTASYEQYV.

This sequence joins TRBV4-2 and TRBJ1-5; D not certain. This CDR3 contains 14 residues. Trimming cost V 5 bases and J 0 bases, with 8 bases left between them. The germline V gene has CDR1 LGHNA and CDR2 YNFKEQ. The CDR3 DNA is TGTGCCAGCAGCTCTGACTCTAGCAATCAGCCCCAGCATTTT. This sequence encodes CASSSDSSNQPQHF.

Ten or more counts support this clonotype. The chain joins TRBV29-1 to TRBJ2-2, with D perhaps matching TRBD2 (5 bases). The CDR3 runs to 14 residues. Germline V gene lookup returns CDR1 SQVTM and CDR2 ANQGSEA. V was cut by 2 bases and J by 5 bases, with 12 bases left in between. DNA for the CDR3: TGCAGCGTTGAAAGGTTTGAGGGAACCGGGGAGCTGTTTTTT. Amino acids: CSVERFEGTGELFF.

This rearrangement joins TRBV27 to TRBJ2-5; 11 bases are shared with TRBD1. The length of the CDR3 is 15 residues. CDR1 MNHEY and CDR2 SMNVEV come from the germline V gene (reference sequence). V trimming: 4 bases; J trimming: 5 bases; junction bases outside the gene matches: 6. This CDR3 is CASSSGTGGFETQYF. As DNA, the CDR3 is TGTGCCAGCAGTTCGGGGACAGGGGGGTTCGAGACCCAGTACTTC.

This clonotype was seen only a few times. This rearrangement joins TRBV5-1 to TRBJ2-2; 9 bases line up with TRBD1. Germline V gives CDR1 SGHRS, CDR2 YFSETQ. This CDR3 comprises 14 residues. With 4 bases clipped from V and 6 bases from J, the junction kept 4 bases outside the gene matches. The chain's CDR3 is CASSTDRGPGELFF. As DNA, the CDR3 is TGCGCCAGCAGCACGGACAGGGGACCCGGGGAGCTGTTTTTT.

The CDR3: CASSLEGEAYEQYF. The CDR3 DNA is TGTGCCAGCAGCTTGGAAGGGGAGGCCTACGAGCAGTACTTC. V usage is TRBV5-6 and J usage is TRBJ2-7; weak D call: TRBD2 (6 bases). There are 14 residues in the CDR3. V gave up 0 bases and J gave up 2 bases, with 9 bases separating them. Per the germline V gene, CDR1 is SGHDT and CDR2 is YYEEEE.

CDR3 bases: TGTGCCAGCCGGCCCCCCGGTCGCGGCTACACCTTC. This sequence encodes CASRPPGRGYTF. This chain links TRBV27 with TRBJ1-2; D uncertain. The CDR3 extends over 12 amino acids. Germline CDR1 reads MNHEY; CDR2 reads SMNVEV (reference sequence). Trimming removed 8 bases from V and 8 bases from J, with 15 bases in between.

This clonotype was counted a few times. The gene calls are TRBV2 and TRBJ2-2, with D unresolved. Germline V gene sequence: CDR1 SNHLY, CDR2 FYNNEI. The V gene lost 7 bases and the J gene lost 0 bases, with 15 bases spanning the gap. The CDR3 is 16 amino acids. The CDR3 DNA sequence: TGTGCCAGCAAGGGCAGCTACGCCGCGAACACCGGGGAGCTGTTTTTT. Its protein is CASKGSYAANTGELFF.

This chain links TRBV14 with TRBJ2-3, with D tentatively TRBD2 (5 bases). With 3 bases removed from V and 2 bases from J, the gap between germline ends came to 18 bases. The CDR3 covers 17 residues. The germline CDR1 and CDR2 sequences are SGHDN and FVKESK. The CDR3 sequence is CASSQVVWSGYTDTQYF. The DNA for the CDR3 is TGTGCCAGCAGCCAGGTTGTGTGGAGCGGTTACACAGATACGCAGTATTTT.

The rearrangement uses TRBV5-4 and TRBJ2-7; TRBD1 agrees at 9 bases. This CDR3 spans 15 amino acids. Germline CDR1 is SGHNT and CDR2 is YYREEE (reference sequence). The V segment lost 1 base and the J segment 5 bases; nucleotides outside the gene matches: 7. CDR3 sequence reads: CASSLRDREMNEQYF. The CDR3 DNA sequence: TGTGCCAGCAGCTTGAGGGACAGGGAAATGAACGAGCAGTACTTC.

The chain carries TRBV11-2 and TRBJ1-1, with a tentative D call TRBD1 (5 bases). The CDR3 runs 12 residues. Trimming stripped 10 bases from V and 4 bases from J, with 13 bases between. CDR1 and CDR2 from the germline V gene are SGHAT and FQNNGV. This CDR3 reads CATQGLGTEAFF. The CDR3, as DNA: TGTGCCACCCAGGGTTTAGGCACTGAAGCTTTCTTT.

The V gene is TRBV20-1, the J gene TRBJ2-7, with D perhaps TRBD1 (6 bases). The length of the CDR3 is 14 residues. Per the germline V gene, CDR1 is DFQATT and CDR2 is SNEGSKA (reference sequence). Trimming removed 3 bases from V and 2 bases from J, with 14 bases in between. The CDR3 protein is CSASPSDSTYEQYF. The CDR3 DNA sequence: TGCAGTGCTAGTCCTTCGGACAGCACCTACGAGCAGTACTTC.

This clonotype was seen repeatedly, ten times or more. The rearrangement links TRBV5-1 to TRBJ2-3; D unclear. This CDR3 comprises 15 residues. Germline CDR1 and CDR2: SGHRS and YFSETQ. The V end was cut by 0 bases, the J end by 0 bases, with 8 bases between. CDR3 amino acids: CASSLDQSSTDTQYF. CDR3 coding DNA: TGCGCCAGCAGCTTGGACCAATCTAGCACAGATACGCAGTATTTT.

This chain uses TRBV9 with TRBJ2-3, with TRBD2 matching 8 bases. The CDR3 has 13 residues. The germline V gene encodes CDR1 SGDLS and CDR2 YYNGEE. Trimming cost V 7 bases and J 3 bases; bases outside gene matches: 4. Written as DNA, the CDR3 is TGTGCCAGCGGCCAGCGGGGGACAGATACGCAGTATTTT. Translation: CASGQRGTDTQYF.

The chain combines TRBV6-2 or TRBV6-3 with TRBJ2-5, with D maybe TRBD1 (5 bases). Germline loops: CDR1 MNHEY, CDR2 SVGEGT. The CDR3 is 14 amino acids. Trimming shortened V by 7 bases and J by 2 bases, and 14 bases separated the two germline ends. In DNA form, the CDR3 reads TGTGCCAGCATGACGGTCAGGGTTCAAGAGACCCAGTACTTC. Translating it yields CASMTVRVQETQYF.

The chain combines TRBV5-1 with TRBJ2-1, with D perhaps given as TRBD1 or TRBD2 (5 bases each). V dropped 4 bases and J dropped 2 bases, with 19 bases sitting between them. CDR3 length: 17 residues. Per the germline V gene, CDR1 is SGHRS and CDR2 is YFSETQ. The CDR3 DNA reads as TGCGCCAGCAGCCACGAGGCCAGACGGGGACCCTACAATGAGCAGTTCTTC. Protein sequence: CASSHEARRGPYNEQFF.

This clonotype was found a few times. This chain connects TRBV6-6 to TRBJ1-2, with TRBD1 matching over 8 bases. CDR1 and CDR2 from the germline V gene are MNHNY and SVGAGI (reference sequence). Trimming cost V 7 bases and J 4 bases; bases outside gene matches: 2. The CDR3 sequence is 12 residues long. The CDR3 spells CASTDRGYGYTF. Here the CDR3 DNA reads TGTGCCAGCACCGACAGGGGCTATGGCTACACCTTC.

This clonotype was seen more than once but under ten times. V and J are TRBV19 and TRBJ1-6, with D tentatively TRBD1 (6 bases). Germline V lookup: CDR1 LNHDA, CDR2 SQIVND (reference sequence). The CDR3 covers 13 residues. Trimming took 9 bases from V and 8 from J, leaving 14 bases between them. CDR3 bases: TGTGCCAGCCCGCCCGGGGGCGATTCACCCCTCCACTTT. The encoded protein is CASPPGGDSPLHF.

Notes on this clonotype: Given a much more abundant clone one base away, this may be a read error. The chain links TRBV4-3 to TRBJ2-5; D is ambiguous. Germline CDR1 and CDR2: LGHNA and YSLEER. The germline V and J ends were trimmed by 1 base and 5 bases, with 8 bases remaining between them. The CDR3 extends over 13 amino acids. In DNA, the CDR3 is TGCGCCAGCAGCCAAGCTTGGCGGGAGACCCAGTACTTC. Translated: CASSQAWRETQYF.

V usage is TRBV20-1 and J usage is TRBJ1-1, with a possible D match to TRBD1 (6 bases). V was cut by 6 bases and J by 5 bases, with 19 bases left in between. The CDR3 runs 14 residues. Germline loops: CDR1 DFQATT, CDR2 SNEGSKA (reference sequence). CDR3 protein: CSADKGGADTEAFF. Written as DNA, the CDR3 is TGCAGTGCGGATAAAGGGGGGGCGGATACTGAAGCTTTCTTT.

The CDR3 protein is CASSPWGADTQYF. CDR3 coding DNA: TGTGCCAGCAGTCCCTGGGGGGCAGATACGCAGTATTTT. The chain employs TRBV6-5 and TRBJ2-3, with D perhaps TRBD2 (6 bases). The V gene lost 5 bases and the J gene lost 4 bases, with 10 bases spanning the gap. CDR3 length equals 13 residues. From germline, CDR1 is MNHEY and CDR2 SVGAGI.

V is TRBV9 and J is TRBJ2-1; D perhaps matches TRBD2 (5 bases). Germline V gene lookup returns CDR1 SGDLS and CDR2 YYNGEE. CDR3 size: 14 residues. Trimming shortened V by 2 bases and J by 4 bases, and 10 bases separated the two germline ends. CDR3 sequence: CASSVLGEYNEQFF. The CDR3 nucleotides read TGTGCCAGCAGCGTGCTGGGAGAATACAATGAGCAGTTCTTC.

This clonotype was counted only a few times. This chain links TRBV7-8 with TRBJ2-1; TRBD2 matches 7 bases. CDR1 and CDR2 from the germline V gene are SGHVS and FQNEAQ. After removal of 5 bases from V and 5 bases from J, the junction contained 15 bases not matched to a gene. This CDR3 has 17 amino acids. CDR3 sequence: CASSPAGTTGGHNEQFF. The CDR3 DNA reads TGTGCCAGCAGCCCCGCCGGGACGACGGGGGGTCACAATGAGCAGTTCTTC.